Below, 27 T cell receptor beta chains from the same sample are listed, as sequenced in a study of T cell responses to AZD1222 COVID-19 vaccine. Only in-frame clones appear in the TCRdb table, and some are missing; sequencing was by immunoSEQ multiplex PCR. This sample has 75,000 to 100,000 clones, with around 87% found just once. The sequenced sample was peripheral blood, obtained on day 0 of AZD1222 vaccination. The receptors were gathered from an adult in good health.

This clone has only one observation. This chain joins TRBV30 and TRBJ1-1; D remains ambiguous. Germline values: CDR1 GTSNPN, CDR2 SVGIG (reference sequence). The CDR3 spans 15 residues. The V and J ends lost 2 bases and 0 bases respectively, with 13 bases between them. The CDR3 region is CAWSPSIGMNTEAFF. For the CDR3, the DNA is TGTGCCTGGAGTCCATCCATAGGTATGAACACTGAAGCTTTCTTT.

This clone was observed once. This chain joins TRBV6-5 and TRBJ2-1; D remains unclear. Germline V gene data show CDR1 as MNHEY and CDR2 as SVGAGI. V was shortened by 5 bases and J by 0 bases, with 5 bases between the two germline ends. The CDR3 spans 13 residues. In nucleotides, the CDR3 is TGTGCCAGCAGTCAGAGCTCCTACAATGAGCAGTTCTTC. Amino acids: CASSQSSYNEQFF.

The chain is built from TRBV6-2 or TRBV6-3 and TRBJ2-3, with TRBD1 as a possible D gene (6 bases). V was cut by 0 bases and J by 1 base, with 17 bases left in between. CDR1 and CDR2 from the germline V gene are MNHEY and SVGEGT. CDR3 length: 18 amino acids. The CDR3 region is CASSYSGGTTIRTDTQYF. The CDR3 DNA follows: TGTGCCAGCAGTTACTCAGGGGGTACTACCATACGCACAGATACGCAGTATTTT.

The chain employs TRBV11-2 and TRBJ1-2; maybe TRBD1 (6 bases). CDR3 size: 15 residues. Germline V CDR1 and CDR2: SGHAT, FQNNGV. V gave up 3 bases and J gave up 5 bases, with 16 bases separating them. CDR3 loop: CASSLPKGGGYGYTF. CDR3 bases: TGTGCCAGCAGCTTGCCCAAAGGGGGAGGGTATGGCTACACCTTC.

V is TRBV11-1 and J is TRBJ2-7, with D perhaps TRBD1 (6 bases). The V end was cut by 5 bases, the J end by 1 base, with 15 bases between. This CDR3 comprises 15 residues. The germline CDR1 and CDR2 sequences are SGHAT and FQDESV (reference sequence). CDR3 protein: CASSPGQLASYEQYF. In DNA, the CDR3 is TGTGCCAGCAGCCCTGGACAGCTCGCTTCCTACGAGCAGTACTTC.

The V and J genes are TRBV3-1 (or the pseudogene TRBV3-2) and TRBJ1-5; weak D call: TRBD1 (5 bases). The germline CDR1 and CDR2 sequences are LGHDT and YNNKEL (reference sequence). Deletions cut 0 bases from V and 6 bases from J, with 12 bases between. The length of the CDR3 is 15 residues. CDR3 loop: CASSQDGRVFQPQHF. Here the CDR3 DNA reads TGTGCCAGCAGCCAAGACGGCAGGGTGTTTCAGCCCCAGCATTTT.

V is TRBV4-1 and J is TRBJ2-2, with 9 bases lining up with TRBD1. The J segment lost 3 bases and the V segment lost 6 bases, leaving 5 bases of the junction unmatched. Germline V gene data show CDR1 as MGHRA and CDR2 as YSYEKL. The CDR3 has 15 amino acids. CDR3 sequence reads: CASRIQGADTGELFF. CDR3 DNA: TGCGCCAGCAGGATACAGGGGGCGGACACCGGGGAGCTGTTTTTT.

The chain recombines TRBV12-3 or TRBV12-4 with TRBJ1-6; no clear D gene. With 0 bases removed from V and 8 bases from J, the gap between germline ends came to 5 bases. The length of the CDR3 is 13 residues. CDR3 nucleotides: TGTGCCAGCAGTTTAGCCTCCGATTCACCCCTCCACTTT. It encodes CASSLASDSPLHF.

CDR3 region: CASSGPMNSPLHF. CDR3 nucleotide sequence: TGTGCCAGCAGCGGGCCTATGAATTCACCCCTCCACTTT. The rearrangement links TRBV14 to TRBJ1-6; D is unclear. The CDR3 has 13 amino acids. The germline V gene has CDR1 SGHDN and CDR2 FVKESK. V was shortened by 5 bases and J by 7 bases, with 9 bases between the two germline ends.

The CDR3 here is CASSVDGASYEQYF. The CDR3 region has the DNA TGTGCCAGCAGCGTAGATGGGGCGTCCTACGAGCAGTACTTC. The chain employs TRBV9 and TRBJ2-7; D is perhaps TRBD1 (5 bases). Germline lookup yields CDR1 SGDLS and CDR2 YYNGEE. The CDR3 is made up of 14 amino acids. V was pared by 0 bases and J by 1 base, with 8 bases between.

The chain uses TRBV13 and TRBJ1-2; weak D call: TRBD1 (6 bases). Trimming pared 0 bases from V and 6 bases from J, leaving 11 bases between. CDR3 size: 14 residues. The germline CDR1 and CDR2 sequences are PRHDT and FYEKMQ (reference sequence). The CDR3 loop is CASSLGRQVDGYTF. The DNA for the CDR3 is TGTGCCAGCAGCTTAGGTAGACAGGTGGATGGCTACACCTTC. The full variable domain, rest sourced from reference TRBV13 and TRBJ1-2, is AAGVIQSPRHLIKEKRETATLKCYPIPRHDTVYWYQQGPGQDPQFLISFYEKMQSDKGSIPDRFSAQQFSDYHSELNMSSLELGDSALYFCASSLGRQVDGYTFGSGTRLTVV.

The chain carries TRBV19 and TRBJ2-1; D gene uncertain. The germline V and J ends were trimmed by 4 bases and 8 bases, with 12 bases remaining between them. From germline, CDR1 is LNHDA and CDR2 SQIVND (reference sequence). The CDR3 extends over 13 amino acids. The CDR3 DNA reads as TGTGCCAGTAGTAGGTTTTTCCCCGATGAGCAGTTCTTC. It yields the protein CASSRFFPDEQFF.

This sequence joins TRBV10-2 and TRBJ1-2; tentative D call: TRBD1 (6 bases). The CDR3 is made up of 17 amino acids. Germline assignment: CDR1 WSHSY and CDR2 SAAADI. Trimming pared 6 bases from V and 0 bases from J, leaving 20 bases between. The CDR3 DNA follows: TGCGCCAGCAGGGGGGGCCAGGGTAGTATCTCTAACTATGGCTACACCTTC. Protein sequence: CASRGGQGSISNYGYTF.

The chain carries TRBV27 and TRBJ2-2; D perhaps matches TRBD1 (5 bases). The V and J ends lost 6 bases and 5 bases respectively, with 10 bases between them. There are 13 residues in the CDR3. CDR1 and CDR2 (germline): MNHEY, SMNVEV (reference sequence). The CDR3 DNA reads TGTGCCAGCAGAAGGGGAATTACCGGGGAGCTGTTTTTT. Its translation: CASRRGITGELFF.

The chain uses TRBV9 and TRBJ1-2; perhaps TRBD1 as D (6 bases). Germline lookup yields CDR1 SGDLS and CDR2 YYNGEE. V was shortened by 3 bases and J by 8 bases, with 14 bases between the two germline ends. The CDR3 is 13 residues long. The CDR3 is CASSGGTNPGYTF. DNA for the CDR3: TGTGCCAGCAGCGGCGGGACAAATCCGGGCTACACCTTC.

The V gene is TRBV6-5, the J gene TRBJ1-6; D gene ambiguous. The CDR3 spans 14 residues. V lost 6 bases to trimming and J lost 5 bases, with 11 bases between them. Per germline, CDR1 MNHEY and CDR2 SVGAGI. The CDR3 is CASRRTRNNSPLHF. CDR3 coding DNA: TGTGCCAGCAGAAGGACGAGAAATAATTCACCCCTCCACTTT.

The chain combines TRBV5-1 with TRBJ1-1; perhaps TRBD1 as D (6 bases). This CDR3 has 15 residues. The V gene's germline CDR1 is SGHRS and CDR2 YFSETQ. The V end lost 4 bases, the J end lost 1 base, and 14 bases lay between the germline ends. CDR3 protein: CASSPLTGWNTEAFF. As DNA, the CDR3 is TGCGCCAGCAGCCCCCTGACAGGCTGGAACACTGAAGCTTTCTTT.

This clone was seen a single time. The CDR3 nucleotides read TGTGCCAGCAGTGATAGACAGAACTATGGCTACACCTTC. It yields the protein CASSDRQNYGYTF. The J gene is TRBJ1-2, the V gene TRBV27; D possibly corresponds to TRBD1 (5 bases). Germline lookup yields CDR1 MNHEY and CDR2 SMNVEV (reference sequence). V was pared by 5 bases and J by 2 bases, with 9 bases between. This CDR3 comprises 13 residues.

This clone was seen a single time. CDR3 DNA sequence: TGTGCCAGCAGCAACCAGTCCAGGCACGGGGAAAACCTCCACTTT. This gives the protein CASSNQSRHGENLHF. The genes are TRBV6-5 and TRBJ1-6; D unresolved. Between the trimmed V and J ends, which lost 6 bases and 15 bases, there was a span of 24 bases. The V gene's germline CDR1 is MNHEY and CDR2 SVGAGI. CDR3 length equals 15 residues.

V usage is TRBV5-4 and J usage is TRBJ2-1; the match to TRBD1 covers 9 bases. The junction had 10 bases not matched to a gene; V was cut back by 4 bases and J by 5 bases. This CDR3 has 16 amino acids. Germline V lookup: CDR1 SGHNT, CDR2 YYREEE (reference sequence). CDR3 coding DNA: TGTGCCAGCAGCGTGCGAACAGGGGGCGCGAACAATGAGCAGTTCTTC. Protein sequence: CASSVRTGGANNEQFF.

CDR3 DNA: TGTGCCAGCAGCTTGGCAGGGGGCAATCAGCCCCAGCATTTT. Its protein product is CASSLAGGNQPQHF. This rearrangement joins TRBV5-7 to TRBJ1-5, with D possibly matching TRBD1 (6 bases). TRBV5-7 is known as an ORF, though its function is uncertain. The CDR3 extends over 14 amino acids. V was trimmed by 0 bases and J by 2 bases, leaving 6 bases between them.

The chain joins TRBV19 to TRBJ2-5; weak D call: TRBD2 (5 bases). The V gene's germline CDR1 is LNHDA and CDR2 SQIVND (reference sequence). Trimming cost V 1 base and J 4 bases, with 13 bases left between them. The CDR3 contains 15 residues. Written as DNA, the CDR3 is TGTGCCAGTAGTATAGCTAGCCGGGGATCAGAGACCCAGTACTTC. Amino acids: CASSIASRGSETQYF.

V is TRBV3-1 (or the pseudogene TRBV3-2) and J is TRBJ1-3; D not resolved. This CDR3 is 12 amino acids long. Germline lookup yields CDR1 LGHDT and CDR2 YNNKEL (reference sequence). Trimming left V 1 base short and J 6 bases short, with 4 bases between. The CDR3 region is CASSQVENTIYF. The CDR3 DNA sequence: TGTGCCAGCAGCCAAGTGGAAAACACCATATATTTT.

The V gene is TRBV30, the J gene TRBJ1-2, with D perhaps matching TRBD1 (6 bases). Germline assignment: CDR1 GTSNPN and CDR2 SVGIG (reference sequence). V gave up 5 bases and J gave up 6 bases, with 19 bases separating them. The CDR3 extends over 14 amino acids. CDR3 DNA: TGTGCCTGGTCTTGGGGGGGGGCGCGGGATGGCTACACCTTC. Its translation is CAWSWGGARDGYTF.

The CDR3 spells CASSFGVHAGEQYF. CDR3 bases: TGCGCCAGCAGCTTTGGGGTCCATGCGGGCGAGCAGTACTTC. V is TRBV5-1 and J is TRBJ2-7; D perhaps matches TRBD2 (5 bases). The CDR3 length is 14 residues. V was shortened by 2 bases and J by 6 bases, with 15 bases between the two germline ends. Looked up from germline, CDR1 is SGHRS and CDR2 is YFSETQ. Using reference TRBV5-1 and TRBJ2-7 for the parts outside the CDR3, the full variable domain is KAGVTQTPRYLIKTRGQQVTLSCSPISGHRSVSWYQQTPGQGLQFLFEYFSETQRNKGNFPGRFSGRQFSNSRSEMNVSTLELGDSALYLCASSFGVHAGEQYFGPGTRLTVT.

The genes are TRBV20-1 and TRBJ1-1, with 8 bases matching TRBD1. This CDR3 comprises 13 residues. CDR1 DFQATT and CDR2 SNEGSKA come from the germline V gene (reference sequence). V shed 3 bases, J shed 4 bases, and the junction held 4 bases outside the gene matches. The CDR3 is CSASFDRGTEAFF. CDR3 nucleotides: TGCAGTGCTAGTTTTGACAGGGGCACTGAAGCTTTCTTT.

The chain has TRBV7-9 and TRBJ1-4; no clear D gene. Germline values: CDR1 SEHNR, CDR2 FQNEAQ (reference sequence). The CDR3 is 13 residues long. V dropped 0 bases and J dropped 7 bases, with 6 bases sitting between them. The CDR3 nucleotides are TGTGCCAGCAGCTTAGCAGGGAGTGAAAAACTGTTTTTT. Its translation is CASSLAGSEKLFF.